Sequencing of this T cell receptor (beta chain) was carried out in a study of T cells after yellow fever vaccination. V trimming: 4 bases; J trimming: 7 bases; junction bases outside the gene matches: 11. Germline values: CDR1 SGHRS, CDR2 YFSETQ. CDR3 size: 16 residues. The study, taken as a whole, reports: Once the booster was given, most primary-vaccination clones reappeared, at about 97% for CD4 and 85% to 90% for CD8. Abundant clonotypes from the bulk population could have been carried over as contaminants into FACS-sorted repertoires.

TCRdb called the 5' RACE reads again in MiXCR, with one record for every CDR3 protein. The data contain 300,000 to 400,000 distinct CDR3 sequences, about 12% of them singletons. Worth noting for this clonotype: Its antigen is undetermined.

The starting material was CD4+ T cells sorted from PBMCs, obtained 15 days after the yellow fever booster vaccination. This receptor was identified in a man between 18 and 35 years old who received the YFV17D yellow fever vaccine. The rearrangement links TRBV5-1 to TRBJ1-6, with TRBD1 matching over 7 bases. CDR3 nucleotides: TGCGCCAGCAGCGCCGGCGCAGGGGGAGAAAATTCACCCCTCCACTTT. This translates into CASSAGAGGENSPLHF.